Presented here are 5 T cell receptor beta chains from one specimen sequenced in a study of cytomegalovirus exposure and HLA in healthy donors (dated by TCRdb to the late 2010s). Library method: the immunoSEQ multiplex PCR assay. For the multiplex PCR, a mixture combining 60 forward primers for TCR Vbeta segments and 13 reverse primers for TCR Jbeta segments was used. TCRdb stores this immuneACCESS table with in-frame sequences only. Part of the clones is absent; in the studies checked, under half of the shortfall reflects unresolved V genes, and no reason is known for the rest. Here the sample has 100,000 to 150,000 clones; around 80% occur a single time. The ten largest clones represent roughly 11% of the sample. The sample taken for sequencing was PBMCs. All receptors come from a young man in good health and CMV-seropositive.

The CDR3 reads CASSDQGGSRSEQFF. In nucleotides, the CDR3 is TGCGCCAGCAGTGATCAAGGCGGGAGCAGGAGTGAGCAGTTCTTC. The chain links TRBV10-1 to TRBJ2-1; TRBD2 agrees at 7 bases. Germline trimming cut 3 bases from V and 9 bases from J; bases unmatched to any gene: 11. CDR3 length: 15 amino acids. CDR1 and CDR2 (germline): WNHNN, SYGVQD (reference sequence).

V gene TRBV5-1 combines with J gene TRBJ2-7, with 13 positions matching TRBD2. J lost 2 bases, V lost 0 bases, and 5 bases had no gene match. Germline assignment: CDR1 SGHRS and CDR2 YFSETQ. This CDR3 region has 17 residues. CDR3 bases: TGCGCCAGCAGCTTGGGACTAGCGGGAGGTTTCGCCTACGAGCAGTACTTC. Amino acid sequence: CASSLGLAGGFAYEQYF. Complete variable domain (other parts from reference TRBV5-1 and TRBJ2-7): KAGVTQTPRYLIKTRGQQVTLSCSPISGHRSVSWYQQTPGQGLQFLFEYFSETQRNKGNFPGRFSGRQFSNSRSEMNVSTLELGDSALYLCASSLGLAGGFAYEQYFGPGTRLTVT.

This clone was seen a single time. This chain's CDR3 is CASSKLGSRDRSNYGYTF. DNA for the CDR3: TGCGCCAGCAGCAAACTTGGGTCGAGGGACAGGAGTAACTATGGCTACACCTTC. The chain recombines TRBV5-1 with TRBJ1-2, with 8 bases matching TRBD1. This CDR3 has 18 amino acids. With V trimmed by 4 bases and J by 1 base, 15 bases remained unmatched. Germline assignment: CDR1 SGHRS and CDR2 YFSETQ.

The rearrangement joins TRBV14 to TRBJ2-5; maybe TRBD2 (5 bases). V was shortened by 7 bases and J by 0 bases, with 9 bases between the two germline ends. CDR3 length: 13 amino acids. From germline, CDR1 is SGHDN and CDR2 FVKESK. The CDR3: CASKGVYQETQYF. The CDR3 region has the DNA TGTGCCAGCAAGGGAGTATACCAAGAGACCCAGTACTTC.

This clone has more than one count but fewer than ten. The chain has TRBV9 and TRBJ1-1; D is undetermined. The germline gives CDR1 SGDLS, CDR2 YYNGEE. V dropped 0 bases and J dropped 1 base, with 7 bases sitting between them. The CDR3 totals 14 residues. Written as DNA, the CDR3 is TGTGCCAGCAGCGTAGCTACCCAGAACACTGAAGCTTTCTTT. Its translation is CASSVATQNTEAFF.